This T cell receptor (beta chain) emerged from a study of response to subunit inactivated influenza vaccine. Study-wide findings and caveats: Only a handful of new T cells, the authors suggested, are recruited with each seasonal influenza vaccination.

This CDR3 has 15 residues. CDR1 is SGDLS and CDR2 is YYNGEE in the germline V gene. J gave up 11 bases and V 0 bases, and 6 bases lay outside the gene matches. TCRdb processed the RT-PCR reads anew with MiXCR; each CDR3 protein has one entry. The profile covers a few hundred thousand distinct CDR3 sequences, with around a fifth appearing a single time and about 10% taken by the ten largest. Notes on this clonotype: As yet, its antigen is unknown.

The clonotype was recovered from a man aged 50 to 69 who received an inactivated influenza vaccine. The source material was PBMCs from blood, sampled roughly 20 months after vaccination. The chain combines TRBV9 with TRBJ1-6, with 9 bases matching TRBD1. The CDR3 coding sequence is TGTGCCAGCAGCGTAGGACAGGGGGGTGGAACACCCCTCCACTTT. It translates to CASSVGQGGGTPLHF.